This is a list of T cell receptor beta chains from one sample in a study of cytomegalovirus exposure and HLA in healthy donors. Method: immunoSEQ multiplex PCR; TCRdb's copy keeps in-frame clones and lacks some. The data contain roughly 160,000 clones, over 80% of them singletons. Sequences were obtained from PBMCs. These receptors came from a male donor in good health and CMV-seronegative. Each CDR3 is given without its conserved first and last residue.

>16|TRBJ2-3|TRBV7-2
ASSSGLAGTTSTDTQY
>12|TRBJ2-4|TRBV10-1
ASSEGGVGNIQY
>9|TRBJ1-2|TRBV20-1
SAAHPGRYT
>13|TRBJ1-2|TRBV5-1
ASSPETGGDYGYT
>11|TRBJ1-5|TRBV25-1
ASRGQSNQPQH
>11|TRBJ1-6|TRBV6-1
ASSVDMTSPLH
>11|TRBJ2-7|TRBV6-1
ASPGRFPNEQY
>12|TRBJ2-5|TRBV5-1
ASGTGSPQETQY
>11|TRBJ2-1|TRBV11-3
ASSFQDGDEQF
>13|TRBJ1-1|TRBV29-1
SVSPGTGGGTEAF
>14|TRBJ2-3|TRBV6-5
ASSYSTGVGTDTQY
>12|TRBJ1-1|TRBV2
ASSVTGGNTEAF
>11|TRBJ2-7|TRBV5-4
ASSLAGVYEQY
>12|TRBJ1-4|TRBV5-6
ASRPIAGNEKLF
>12|TRBJ1-4|TRBV4-2
ASRAGAANEKLF
>12|TRBJ1-4|TRBV5-1
ASKDTTRGEKLF
>13|TRBJ2-1|TRBV25-1
ASSPWLARNNEQF
>11|TRBJ1-6|TRBV10-3
AINPGVDSPLH
>12|TRBJ2-1|TRBV19
ASSRDKARPEQF
>15|TRBJ2-2|TRBV5-1
ASSLTSGARGTGELF
>13|TRBJ1-2|TRBV6-1
ASSEGHMTNYGYT
>14|TRBJ1-1|TRBV5-1
ASSLGQGWGDPEAF
>14|TRBJ2-3|TRBV27
ASMVGTRYGTDTQY
>13|TRBJ2-2|TRBV7-9
ASSLVAQITGELF
>16|TRBJ1-1|TRBV5-6
ASSLGVRALSRNTEAF
>12|TRBJ2-3|TRBV15
ATSKRGGPDTQY
>14|TRBJ2-2|TRBV5-4
ASSRDGGGNTGELF
>15|TRBJ2-2|TRBV7-9
ASSYSRGQGNTGELF
>14|TRBJ1-4|TRBV27
ASSLGLGGFGEKLF
>15|TRBJ1-1|TRBV4-1
ASSQDRRRSMNTEAF
>12|TRBJ1-5|TRBV19
ASSRQGENQPQH
>12|TRBJ1-1|TRBV2
ASSESQGYTEAF